Listed here are 13 T cell receptor beta chains from one sample, sequenced in a study of T-cell reconstitution after alpha-beta-depleted transplantation in children. The authors prepared the TCRbeta library with unique molecular identifiers. Each CDR3 protein is one row after TCRdb ran MiXCR on the PCR reads. The sample lists around 93,000 distinct CDR3 sequences; 7% to 10% were seen once. Sample: PBMCs from the stem cell graft donor, taken from the stem cell graft. These receptors originate from a human donor who donated a stem cell graft to a child with congenital amegakaryocytic thrombocytopenia.

This clonotype was counted between two and nine times. The chain couples TRBV7-2 to TRBJ2-1; the D gene is possibly TRBD2 (5 bases). CDR1 is SGHTA, CDR2 FQGNSA, per germline. Trimming cost V 4 bases and J 4 bases, with 8 bases left between them. The CDR3 consists of 13 residues. The CDR3 protein is CASSSTNYNEQFF. CDR3 sequence (DNA): TGTGCCAGCAGCTCGACTAATTACAATGAGCAGTTCTTC.

This clonotype was seen repeatedly, ten times or more. The chain has TRBV20-1 and TRBJ2-1, with D perhaps TRBD2 (5 bases). Between the trimmed V and J ends, which lost 0 bases and 10 bases, there was a span of 19 bases. There are 15 residues in the CDR3. Germline assignment: CDR1 DFQATT and CDR2 SNEGSKA (reference sequence). CDR3: CSARDHDKRRDEQFF. As DNA, the CDR3 is TGCAGTGCTAGAGATCACGACAAGCGGCGAGACGAGCAGTTCTTC.

Remarks on this clonotype: This clone may be a read error of a much larger clone one base away. The chain recombines TRBV5-6 with TRBJ1-6; D ambiguous. Germline CDR1 is SGHDT and CDR2 is YYEEEE. The CDR3 is 15 amino acids. CDR3 protein: CAGSSVALDYSPLHF. CDR3 nucleotides: TGTGCCGGCAGCTCTGTGGCACTTGATTATTCACCCCTCCACTTT.

This clonotype has more than one count but fewer than ten. J is TRBJ1-1 and V is TRBV20-1, with D uncertain. The V gene's germline CDR1 is DFQATT and CDR2 SNEGSKA (reference sequence). Trimming removed 6 bases from V and 4 bases from J, with 21 bases in between. The CDR3 is 15 amino acids. CDR3 nucleotide sequence: TGCAGTGCGCCTATGAGGAACAGCTTGGCCACTGAAGCTTTCTTT. Its protein is CSAPMRNSLATEAFF.

V and J are TRBV4-1 and TRBJ1-5; the D is unclear. The CDR3 sequence is 14 residues long. Trimming shortened V by 4 bases and J by 6 bases, and 13 bases separated the two germline ends. Germline CDR1 and CDR2: MGHRA and YSYEKL. In nucleotides, the CDR3 is TGCGCCAGCAGCCTTGCGGCAGGAGGTCAGCCCCAGCATTTT. It specifies CASSLAAGGQPQHF.

The sample holds many counts of this clonotype. This chain joins TRBV20-1 and TRBJ2-1, with 8 positions matching TRBD2. V trimming: 3 bases; J trimming: 0 bases; junction bases outside the gene matches: 7. Germline CDR1 DFQATT, CDR2 SNEGSKA (reference sequence). This CDR3 is built from 16 residues. This CDR3 reads CSASERGKSSYNEQFF. The CDR3 DNA reads as TGCAGTGCTAGTGAGCGGGGGAAGAGCTCCTACAATGAGCAGTTCTTC.

This clonotype showed up many times. The chain is built from TRBV5-6 and TRBJ1-2; D is possibly TRBD1 (6 bases). The CDR3 length is 14 residues. The V end was cut by 4 bases, the J end by 3 bases, with 13 bases between. The germline V gene has CDR1 SGHDT and CDR2 YYEEEE. The CDR3 is CASSLTGGHYGYTF. The CDR3 nucleotides are TGTGCCAGCAGCCTAACGGGGGGCCACTATGGCTACACCTTC.

This clonotype appeared a few times. This chain joins TRBV2 and TRBJ1-2; D unresolved. This CDR3 is 12 amino acids long. Per germline, CDR1 SNHLY and CDR2 FYNNEI. V gave up 9 bases and J gave up 0 bases, with 8 bases separating them. The CDR3 nucleotides are TGTGCCAGTGGGCAGACTAACTATGGCTACACCTTC. It specifies CASGQTNYGYTF.

This clonotype was counted at least ten times. A read error may be the cause here, since a much bigger clone is one base away. V usage is TRBV7-9 and J usage is TRBJ2-5; D uncertain. CDR1 and CDR2 (germline): SEHNR, FQNEAQ (reference sequence). This CDR3 comprises 11 residues. The germline V and J ends were trimmed by 2 bases and 5 bases, with 3 bases remaining between them. CDR3 sequence reads: CASSLKETQYF. CDR3 nucleotide sequence: TGTGCCAGCAGCTTAAAGGAGACCCAGTACTTC.

This clonotype was observed many times. The chain joins TRBV3-1 to TRBJ1-1; the D gene is possibly TRBD1 (5 bases). The germline V gene has CDR1 LGHDT and CDR2 YNNKEL (reference sequence). The CDR3 totals 13 residues. The ends were cut back, 2 bases at V and 6 bases at J, with 10 bases in the middle. Here the CDR3 reads CASSQFGAAEAFF. In DNA form, the CDR3 reads TGTGCCAGCAGCCAATTTGGGGCGGCTGAAGCTTTCTTT.

Many counts were recorded for this clonotype. V is TRBV5-1 and J is TRBJ2-3; 7 bases align to TRBD1. V trimming: 0 bases; J trimming: 2 bases; junction bases outside the gene matches: 3. The germline CDR1 and CDR2 sequences are SGHRS and YFSETQ. CDR3 size: 15 residues. This CDR3 reads CASSLDRGSTDTQYF. The DNA of the CDR3 is TGCGCCAGCAGCTTGGACAGGGGTTCCACAGATACGCAGTATTTT.

In this sample, this clonotype turned up many times. This sequence joins TRBV20-1 and TRBJ2-4, with 8 positions matching TRBD1. With V trimmed by 3 bases and J by 2 bases, 6 bases remained unmatched. This CDR3 has 15 residues. Germline lookup yields CDR1 DFQATT and CDR2 SNEGSKA (reference sequence). DNA of the CDR3: TGCAGTGCTAGGATCAGGGGGCCAACCAAAAACATTCAGTACTTC. This codes for CSARIRGPTKNIQYF.

This clonotype occurred a few times. This rearrangement joins TRBV7-6 to TRBJ2-1, with D unresolved. The CDR3 is 13 amino acids. Trimming shortened V by 5 bases and J by 3 bases, and 8 bases separated the two germline ends. CDR1 and CDR2 from the germline V gene are SGHVS and FNYEAQ. The CDR3 DNA follows: TGTGCCAGCAGCCCGACGAGCTACAATGAGCAGTTCTTC. Amino acid sequence: CASSPTSYNEQFF.